This TCR beta chain was documented in a study of CD4+ T cells in melanoma. Method: immunoSEQ multiplex PCR; TCRdb's copy keeps in-frame clones and lacks some. The sample carries 110,000 to 150,000 clones, around nine tenths recorded once. V was pared by 1 base and J by 2 bases, with 9 bases between. The CDR3 contains 14 residues. The germline CDR1 and CDR2 sequences are SGHRS and YFSETQ. This receptor was identified in a human donor with melanoma. The chain recombines TRBV5-1 with TRBJ2-5; D possibly corresponds to TRBD2 (6 bases). Written as DNA, the CDR3 is TGCGCCAGCAGCTTGATGGGGGGACAAGAGACCCAGTACTTC. This encodes CASSLMGGQETQYF. Looking up the rest from reference TRBV5-1 and TRBJ2-5 gives the full variable domain: KAGVTQTPRYLIKTRGQQVTLSCSPISGHRSVSWYQQTPGQGLQFLFEYFSETQRNKGNFPGRFSGRQFSNSRSEMNVSTLELGDSALYLCASSLMGGQETQYFGPGTRLLVL.